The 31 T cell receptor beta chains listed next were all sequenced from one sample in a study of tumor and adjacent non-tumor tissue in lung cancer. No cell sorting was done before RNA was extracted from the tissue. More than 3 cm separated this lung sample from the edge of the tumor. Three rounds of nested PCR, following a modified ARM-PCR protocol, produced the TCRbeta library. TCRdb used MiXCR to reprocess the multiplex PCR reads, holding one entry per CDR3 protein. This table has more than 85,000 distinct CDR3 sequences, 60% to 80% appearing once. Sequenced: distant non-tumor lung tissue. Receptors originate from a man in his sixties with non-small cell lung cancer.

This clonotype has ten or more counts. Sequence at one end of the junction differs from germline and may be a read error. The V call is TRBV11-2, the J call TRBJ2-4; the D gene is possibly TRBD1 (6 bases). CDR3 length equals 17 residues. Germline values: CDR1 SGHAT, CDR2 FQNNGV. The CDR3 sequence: CASCRDISGVAKNIQYF. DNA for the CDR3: TGCGCCAGCTGCCGTGATATCTCAGGGGTCGCCAAAAACATTCAGTACTTC.

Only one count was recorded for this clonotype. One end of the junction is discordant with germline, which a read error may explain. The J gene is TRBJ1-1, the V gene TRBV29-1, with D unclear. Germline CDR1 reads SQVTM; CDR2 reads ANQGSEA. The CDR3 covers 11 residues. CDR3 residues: CSVKRNAEAFF. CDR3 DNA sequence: TGCAGCGTTAAGAGGAACGCTGAAGCTTTCTTT. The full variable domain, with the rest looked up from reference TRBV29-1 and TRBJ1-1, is SAVISQKPSRDICQRGTSLTIQCQVDSQVTMMFWYRQQPGQSLTLIATANQGSEATYESGFVIDKFPISRPNLTFSTLTVSNMSPEDSSIYLCSVKRNAEAFFGQGTRLTVV.

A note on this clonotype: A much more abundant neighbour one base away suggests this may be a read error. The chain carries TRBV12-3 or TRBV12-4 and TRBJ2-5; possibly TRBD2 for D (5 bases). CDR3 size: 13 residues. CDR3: CDSSLTRLQTQYF. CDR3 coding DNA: TGTGACAGCAGTTTAACTAGGTTGCAGACCCAGTACTTC.

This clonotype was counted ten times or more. CDR3 sequence reads: CASSFRPPRDTQYF. Written as DNA, the CDR3 is TGTGCCAGCAGTTTTAGGCCGCCCCGGGATACGCAGTATTTT. This rearrangement joins TRBV28 to TRBJ2-3; D is uncertain. Trimming cost V 3 bases and J 6 bases, with 13 bases left between them. The CDR3 spans 14 residues. The germline V gene has CDR1 MDHEN and CDR2 SYDVKM.

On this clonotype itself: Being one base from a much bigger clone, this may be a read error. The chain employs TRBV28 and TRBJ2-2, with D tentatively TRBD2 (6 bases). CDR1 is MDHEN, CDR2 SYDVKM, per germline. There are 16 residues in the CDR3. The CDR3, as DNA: TGTGTCAGCAGTGTAGTGAGCGGGCGGTACACCGGGGAGCTGTTTTTT. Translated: CVSSVVSGRYTGELFF.

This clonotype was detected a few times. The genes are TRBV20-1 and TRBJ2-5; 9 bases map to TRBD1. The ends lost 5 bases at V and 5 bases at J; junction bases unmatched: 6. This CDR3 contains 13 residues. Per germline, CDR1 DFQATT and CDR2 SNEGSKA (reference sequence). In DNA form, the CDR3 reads TGCAGTGCTGGACAGGGGATTCGCGAGACCCAGTACTTC. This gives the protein CSAGQGIRETQYF.

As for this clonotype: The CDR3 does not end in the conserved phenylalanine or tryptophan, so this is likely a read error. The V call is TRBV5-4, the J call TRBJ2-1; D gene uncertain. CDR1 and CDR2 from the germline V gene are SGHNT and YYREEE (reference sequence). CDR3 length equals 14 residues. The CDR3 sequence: CASILDYMGIEQFL. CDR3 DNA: TGTGCCAGCATCTTGGATTATATGGGTATTGAGCAGTTCTTA.

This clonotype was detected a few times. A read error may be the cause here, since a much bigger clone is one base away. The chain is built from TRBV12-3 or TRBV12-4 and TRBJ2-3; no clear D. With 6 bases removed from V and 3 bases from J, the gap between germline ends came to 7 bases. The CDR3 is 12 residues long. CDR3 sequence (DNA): TGTGCCAGCAGGGTAGTTACAGATACGCAGTATTTT. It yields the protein CASRVVTDTQYF.

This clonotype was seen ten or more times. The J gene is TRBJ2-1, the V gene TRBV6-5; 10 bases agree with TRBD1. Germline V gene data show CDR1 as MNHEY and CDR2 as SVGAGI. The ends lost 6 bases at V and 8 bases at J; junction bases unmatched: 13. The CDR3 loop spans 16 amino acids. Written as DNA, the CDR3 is TGTGCCAGCAGCCGCACCGGGACAGGGGCCTTCCATGAGCAGTTCTTC. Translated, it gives CASSRTGTGAFHEQFF.

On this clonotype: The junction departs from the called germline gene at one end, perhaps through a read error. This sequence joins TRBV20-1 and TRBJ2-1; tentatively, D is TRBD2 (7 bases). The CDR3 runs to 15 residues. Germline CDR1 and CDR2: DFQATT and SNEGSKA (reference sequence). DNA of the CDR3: TGCTATGCTCCAAGGACGGGGGGCCATTACAATGAGCAGCTCTTC. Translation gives CYAPRTGGHYNEQLF.

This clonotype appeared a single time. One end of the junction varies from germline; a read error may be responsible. CDR3 loop: CAGSLWTPANTGELFF. The CDR3 nucleotides are TGTGCCGGCAGCCTATGGACACCCGCGAACACCGGGGAGCTGTTTTTT. The V gene is TRBV5-4, the J gene TRBJ2-2; weak D call: TRBD1 (5 bases). Germline V gene data show CDR1 as SGHNT and CDR2 as YYREEE (reference sequence). This CDR3 has 16 residues.

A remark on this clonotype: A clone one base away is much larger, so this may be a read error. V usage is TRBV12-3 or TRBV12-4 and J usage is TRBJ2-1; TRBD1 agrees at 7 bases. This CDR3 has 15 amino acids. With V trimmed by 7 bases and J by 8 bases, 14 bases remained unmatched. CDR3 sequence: CASNSSKQGIHEQFF. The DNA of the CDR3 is TGTGCCAGCAATTCCTCAAAACAGGGGATCCATGAGCAGTTCTTC.

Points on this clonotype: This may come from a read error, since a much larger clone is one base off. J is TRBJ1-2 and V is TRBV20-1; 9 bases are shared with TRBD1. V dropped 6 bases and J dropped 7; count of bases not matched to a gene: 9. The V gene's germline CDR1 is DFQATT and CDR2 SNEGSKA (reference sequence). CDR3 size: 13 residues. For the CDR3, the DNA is TGCAGTGCGAGGACAGGGGTTTCGGTTGGCTACACCTTC. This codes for CSARTGVSVGYTF.

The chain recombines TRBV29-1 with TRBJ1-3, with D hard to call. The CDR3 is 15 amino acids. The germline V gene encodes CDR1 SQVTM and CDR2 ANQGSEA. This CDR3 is CSVRASQHSGNTIYF. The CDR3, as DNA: TGCAGTGTTCGAGCGAGTCAGCACTCTGGAAACACCATATATTTT. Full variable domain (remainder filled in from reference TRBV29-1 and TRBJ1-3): SAVISQKPSRDICQRGTSLTIQCQVDSQVTMMFWYRQQPGQSLTLIATANQGSEATYESGFVIDKFPISRPNLTFSTLTVSNMSPEDSSIYLCSVRASQHSGNTIYFGEGSWLTVV.

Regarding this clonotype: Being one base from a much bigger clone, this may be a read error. The CDR3 coding sequence is TGTGTCAGCAGCTTGTCCGGGACATACCAAGAGACCCAGTACTTC. The encoded protein is CVSSLSGTYQETQYF. V and J are TRBV5-6 and TRBJ2-5, with a tentative D call TRBD1 (6 bases). The germline V gene has CDR1 SGHDT and CDR2 YYEEEE. The CDR3 covers 15 residues.

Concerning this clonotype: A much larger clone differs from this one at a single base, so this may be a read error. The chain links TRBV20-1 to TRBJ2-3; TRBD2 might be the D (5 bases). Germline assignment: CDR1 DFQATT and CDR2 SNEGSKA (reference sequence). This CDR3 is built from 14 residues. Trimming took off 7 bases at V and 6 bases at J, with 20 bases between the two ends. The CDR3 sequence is CSGTLEGLDDTQYF. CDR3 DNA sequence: TGCAGTGGGACTCTAGAGGGCCTCGATGATACGCAGTATTTT.

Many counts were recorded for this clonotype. Here the CDR3 reads CASNTGRQDQPQHF. For the CDR3, the DNA is TGTGCCAGCAACACGGGAAGGCAGGATCAGCCCCAGCATTTT. The J gene is TRBJ1-5, the V gene TRBV6-6; D gene uncertain. V shed 7 bases and J shed 5 bases, with 15 bases lying between them. Germline V gene data show CDR1 as MNHNY and CDR2 as SVGAGI (reference sequence). This CDR3 is built from 14 residues.

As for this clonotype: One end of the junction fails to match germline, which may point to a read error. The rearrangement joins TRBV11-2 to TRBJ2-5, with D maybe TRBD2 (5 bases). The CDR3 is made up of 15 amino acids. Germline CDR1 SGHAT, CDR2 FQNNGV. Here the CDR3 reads CARSLVSPGGDTQYF. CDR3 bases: TGTGCCAGAAGCTTAGTCTCCCCAGGAGGAGACACCCAGTACTTC. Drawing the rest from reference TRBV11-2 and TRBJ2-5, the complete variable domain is EAGVAQSPRYKIIEKRQSVAFWCNPISGHATLYWYQQILGQGPKLLIQFQNNGVVDDSQLPKDRFSAERLKGVDSTLKIQPAKLEDSAVYLCARSLVSPGGDTQYFGPGTRLLVL.

CDR3 nucleotides: TGTGCCAGCAGTGAAGGCCGTTACTACGAGCAGTACTTC. Translation gives CASSEGRYYEQYF. V is TRBV2 and J is TRBJ2-7; no clear D. CDR3 size: 13 residues. Germline V gives CDR1 SNHLY, CDR2 FYNNEI. Between the trimmed V and J ends, which lost 1 base and 3 bases, there was a span of 7 bases.

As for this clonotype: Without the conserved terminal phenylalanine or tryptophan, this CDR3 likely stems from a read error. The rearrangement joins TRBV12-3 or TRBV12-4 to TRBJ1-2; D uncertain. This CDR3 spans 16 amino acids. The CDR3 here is CASSLVRTSSNYDYTI. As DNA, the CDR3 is TGTGCCAGCAGTTTAGTCAGGACTTCTTCAAACTATGACTACACCATC.

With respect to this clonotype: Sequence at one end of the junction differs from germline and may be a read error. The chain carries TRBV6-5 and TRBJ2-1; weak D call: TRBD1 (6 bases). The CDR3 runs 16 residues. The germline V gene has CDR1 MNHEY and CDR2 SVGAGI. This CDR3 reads CASSYYRGSSYSERFF. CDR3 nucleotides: TGTGCCAGCAGTTACTATAGGGGGAGCTCCTACAGTGAGCGGTTCTTC.

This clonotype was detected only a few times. The DNA for the CDR3 is TGTGCCAGCAGCCTCACAGGGACGGATCAGCCCCAGCATTTT. It codes for CASSLTGTDQPQHF. The chain recombines TRBV7-9 with TRBJ1-5; maybe TRBD1 (6 bases). The length of the CDR3 is 14 residues. CDR1 is SEHNR, CDR2 FQNEAQ, per germline (reference sequence). The germline V and J ends were trimmed by 5 bases and 5 bases, with 13 bases remaining between them.

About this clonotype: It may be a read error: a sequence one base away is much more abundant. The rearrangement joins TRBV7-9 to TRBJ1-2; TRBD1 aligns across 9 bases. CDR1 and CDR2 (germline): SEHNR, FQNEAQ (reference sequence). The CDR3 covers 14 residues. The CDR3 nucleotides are TGTGTCAGCAGCCCAAACGCCGGGACAGGGAACCACACCTTC. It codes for CVSSPNAGTGNHTF.

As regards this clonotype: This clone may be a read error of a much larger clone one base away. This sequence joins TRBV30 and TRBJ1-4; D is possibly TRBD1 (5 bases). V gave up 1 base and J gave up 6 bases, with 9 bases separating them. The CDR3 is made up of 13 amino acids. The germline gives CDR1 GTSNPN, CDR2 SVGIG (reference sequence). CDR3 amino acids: CAWSGDGDEKLFF. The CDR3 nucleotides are TGTGCCTGGAGTGGGGACGGGGATGAAAAACTGTTTTTT.

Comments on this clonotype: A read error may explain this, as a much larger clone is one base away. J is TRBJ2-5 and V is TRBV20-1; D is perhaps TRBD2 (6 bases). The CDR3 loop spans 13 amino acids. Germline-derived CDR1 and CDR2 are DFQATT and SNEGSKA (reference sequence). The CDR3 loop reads CNARLSGSETQYF. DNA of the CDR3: TGCAATGCTAGACTATCCGGGAGTGAGACCCAGTACTTC.

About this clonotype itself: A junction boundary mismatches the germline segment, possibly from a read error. CDR3: CASSGNGGNYGQYF. In DNA form, the CDR3 reads TGCGCCAGTAGCGGGAACGGGGGCAACTACGGGCAGTACTTC. V and J are TRBV5-1 and TRBJ2-7; 8 bases are shared with TRBD2. Per the germline V gene, CDR1 is SGHRS and CDR2 is YFSETQ. The CDR3 is 14 amino acids.

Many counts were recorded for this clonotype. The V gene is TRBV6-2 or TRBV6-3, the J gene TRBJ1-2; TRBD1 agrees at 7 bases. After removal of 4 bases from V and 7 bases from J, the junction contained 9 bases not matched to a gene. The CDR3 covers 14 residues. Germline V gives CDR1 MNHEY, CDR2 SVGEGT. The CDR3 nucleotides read TGTGCCAGCAGTTCGACAGGGCGAGGTCGTGGCTACACCTTC. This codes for CASSSTGRGRGYTF.

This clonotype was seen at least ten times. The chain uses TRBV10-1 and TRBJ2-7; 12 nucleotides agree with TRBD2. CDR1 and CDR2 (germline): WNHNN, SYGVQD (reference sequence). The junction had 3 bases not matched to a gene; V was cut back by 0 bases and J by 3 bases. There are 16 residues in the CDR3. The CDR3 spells CASSESASGGVYEQYF. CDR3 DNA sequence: TGCGCCAGCAGTGAGTCTGCTAGCGGGGGGGTCTACGAGCAGTACTTC.

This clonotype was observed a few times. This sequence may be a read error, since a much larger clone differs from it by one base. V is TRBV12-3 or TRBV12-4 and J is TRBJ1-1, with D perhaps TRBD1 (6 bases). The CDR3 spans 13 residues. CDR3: CASTPRQAGEALF. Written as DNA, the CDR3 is TGTGCCAGCACCCCGAGACAGGCCGGGGAGGCTCTCTTT.

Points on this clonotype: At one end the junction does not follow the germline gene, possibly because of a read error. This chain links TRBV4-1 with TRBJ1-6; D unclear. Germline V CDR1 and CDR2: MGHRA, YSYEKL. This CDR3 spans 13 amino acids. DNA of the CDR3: TGTGCCAGCAACCAAGACCCTCCTTCACACCTCCACTTT. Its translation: CASNQDPPSHLHF.

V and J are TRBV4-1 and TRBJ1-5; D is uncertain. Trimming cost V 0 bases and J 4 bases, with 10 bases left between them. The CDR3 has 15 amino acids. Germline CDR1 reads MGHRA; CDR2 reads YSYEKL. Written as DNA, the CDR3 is TGCGCCAGCAGCCAAGACTATGGTAGTAATCAGCCCCAGCATTTT. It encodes CASSQDYGSNQPQHF.